This TCR beta chain stems from a study of response to subunit inactivated influenza vaccine. One entry per CDR3 protein results from TCRdb running MiXCR on the RT-PCR reads. The data hold roughly 650,000 distinct CDR3 sequences, with around 15% observed a single time. The table lists this clonotype with a few counts. The antigen is not known. Study-wide results and limits: New T cells are recruited in small numbers by each seasonal influenza vaccination, according to the authors' suggestion.

This specimen was PBMCs from blood, taken around two weeks before vaccination. The source is a man aged 45-65 years who received an inactivated influenza vaccine.

DNA of the CDR3: TGTGCCAGCAGCCTCGTCGGGTGGGACTCGCGAAAAAATGAGCAGTTCTTC. Translating it yields CASSLVGWDSRKNEQFF. V and J are TRBV28 and TRBJ2-1, with a weak D call TRBD2 (6 bases). The germline gives CDR1 MDHEN, CDR2 SYDVKM. The V and J ends lost 6 bases and 7 bases respectively, with 25 bases between them. The CDR3 is 17 amino acids.